The T cell receptor beta chain described here comes from a study of response to subunit inactivated influenza vaccine. Findings and limits, study-wide: The authors suggested that few new T cells are recruited per seasonal influenza vaccination.

Germline CDR1 and CDR2: SNHLY and FYNNEI. V lost 7 bases and J 4 bases, leaving 14 bases between the germline ends. This CDR3 spans 15 amino acids. A word on this clonotype: Its antigen remains unknown.

TCRdb re-analysed the RT-PCR reads in MiXCR, keeping a single row per CDR3 protein. Among hundreds of thousands of distinct CDR3 sequences listed, approximately 17% were seen once. This clonotype originated in a man between 45 and 60 years old who received an inactivated influenza vaccine. This rearrangement joins TRBV2 to TRBJ2-6; D is perhaps TRBD2 (6 bases). The sequencing here drew on PBMCs from blood, taken around 5 days after vaccination. CDR3 nucleotide sequence: TGTGCCAGCAAAGTAGGAGGGTTAGGGGCCAACGTCCTGACTTTC. It translates to CASKVGGLGANVLTF.